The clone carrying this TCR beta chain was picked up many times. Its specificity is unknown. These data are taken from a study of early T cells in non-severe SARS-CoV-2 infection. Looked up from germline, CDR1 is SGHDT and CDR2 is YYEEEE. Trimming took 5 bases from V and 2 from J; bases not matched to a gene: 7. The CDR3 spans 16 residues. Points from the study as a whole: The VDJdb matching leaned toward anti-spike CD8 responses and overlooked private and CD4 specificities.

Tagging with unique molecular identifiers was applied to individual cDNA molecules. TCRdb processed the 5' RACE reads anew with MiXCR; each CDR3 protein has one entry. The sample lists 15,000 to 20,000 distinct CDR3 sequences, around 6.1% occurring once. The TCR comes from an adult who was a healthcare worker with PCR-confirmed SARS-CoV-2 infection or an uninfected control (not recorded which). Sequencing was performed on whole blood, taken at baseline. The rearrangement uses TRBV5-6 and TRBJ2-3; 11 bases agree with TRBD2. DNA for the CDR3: TGTGCCAGCAGATTTGGACTAGCGGGTTACACAGATACGCAGTATTTT. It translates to CASRFGLAGYTDTQYF.